This T cell receptor (beta chain) came from a study of blood T cell repertoires in COVID-19. Study at large: Acute and convalescent COVID-19 specimens originated in the United States, Italy and Spain. PBMCs, B-cell-depleted T cells, or T cells provided the cDNA or gDNA that made up the material.

Patients from Seattle were sampled longitudinally, starting during active infection. V lost 8 bases to trimming and J lost 5 bases, with 18 bases between them. The CDR3 has 14 amino acids. Per germline, CDR1 MDHEN and CDR2 SYDVKM. How the authors handled the data: Reference gene primer amplification gave estimated nucleated cell counts. Data came from immunoSEQ multiplex PCR; TCRdb stores just in-frame clones and leaves some out. D and trimming were read from the DNA, whereas the V and J calls and clone size are those reported in that table. The data contain about 200,000 clones, around 87% of them singletons.

The genes are TRBV28 and TRBJ2-5; weak D call: TRBD1 (6 bases). The sequenced sample consisted of peripheral blood. This TCR was sampled from a woman aged 45-60 years with COVID-19, enrolled during active disease. CDR3 bases: TGTGCCAGCCGATTGCCTCAGGGGCCGGAGACCCAGTACTTC. It codes for CASRLPQGPETQYF.